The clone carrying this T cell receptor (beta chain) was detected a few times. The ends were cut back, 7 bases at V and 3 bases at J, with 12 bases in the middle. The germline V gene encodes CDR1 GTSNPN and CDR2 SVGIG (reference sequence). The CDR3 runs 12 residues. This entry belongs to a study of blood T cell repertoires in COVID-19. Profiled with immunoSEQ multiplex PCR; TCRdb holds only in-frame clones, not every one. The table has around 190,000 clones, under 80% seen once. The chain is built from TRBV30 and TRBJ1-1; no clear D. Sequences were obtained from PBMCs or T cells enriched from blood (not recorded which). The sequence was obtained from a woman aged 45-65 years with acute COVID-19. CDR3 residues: CASFDSYTEAFF. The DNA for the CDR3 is TGTGCCTCCTTCGACTCGTACACTGAAGCTTTCTTT. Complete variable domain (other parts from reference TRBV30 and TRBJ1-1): SQTIHQWPATLVQPVGSPLSLECTVEGTSNPNLYWYRQAAGRGLQLLFYSVGIGQISSEVPQNLSASRPQDRQFILSSKKLLLSDSGFYLCASFDSYTEAFFGQGTRLTVV.